These T cell receptor beta chains were read from a single sample in a study of T cell responses to AZD1222 COVID-19 vaccine. Data came from immunoSEQ multiplex PCR; TCRdb stores just in-frame clones and leaves some out. Counted here are about 130,000 clones, roughly 90% occurring once; the ten biggest clones make up 0.85% to 1.2%. The starting material was peripheral blood, obtained 28 days after the second AZD1222 dose. These receptors were obtained from an adult who received the AZD1222 COVID-19 vaccine. CDR3s include the opening cysteine and the closing phenylalanine or tryptophan. D genes are given only for firm matches. The size entry is marked missing in some rows and otherwise reads once, few, many or a size class.

-,TRBJ1-2,TRBV6-5,-,CASSPGRWDGYTF,TGTGCCAGCAGCCCGGGACGTTGGGATGGCTACACCTTC
TRBD2,TRBJ2-1,TRBV9,-,CASSERPVGGTDEQFF,TGTGCCAGCAGCGAACGGCCTGTCGGGGGGACCGATGAGCAGTTCTTC
-,TRBJ1-1,TRBV11-2,-,CASSLGRNTEAFF,TGTGCCAGCAGCTTAGGCCGGAACACTGAAGCTTTCTTT
-,TRBJ2-2,TRBV30,-,CAWSGGGAGELFF,TGTGCCTGGAGTGGAGGAGGGGCCGGGGAGCTGTTTTTT
-,TRBJ1-2,TRBV7-9,-,CASSLTGLEYGYTF,TGTGCCAGCAGCTTAACAGGGTTGGAGTATGGCTACACCTTC
-,TRBJ1-1,TRBV10-3,-,CAISESEGWTEAFF,TGTGCCATCAGTGAGTCTGAGGGGTGGACTGAAGCTTTCTTT
-,TRBJ1-5,TRBV7-5,-,CARSPDLNQPQHF,TGTGCCAGAAGCCCGGACCTCAATCAGCCCCAGCATTTT
TRBD1,TRBJ1-1,TRBV18,-,CASSPRQGASEDTEAFF,TGTGCCAGCTCACCCCGACAGGGGGCAAGTGAGGACACTGAAGCTTTCTTT
TRBD1,TRBJ1-5,TRBV12-3/TRBV12-4,-,CASRGTVNQPQHF,TGTGCCAGCAGGGGGACAGTCAATCAGCCCCAGCATTTT
-,TRBJ1-2,TRBV7-2,-,CASSLGFGRQPTYGYTF,TGTGCCAGCAGCTTAGGGTTTGGACGGCAGCCGACCTATGGCTACACCTTC
-,TRBJ2-7,TRBV28,few,CASSFVASVPEQYF,TGTGCCAGCAGTTTCGTCGCTAGCGTCCCCGAGCAGTACTTC
-,TRBJ2-1,TRBV7-6,-,CASSFSPDRAVGEQFF,TGTGCCAGCAGCTTCTCCCCTGACCGGGCCGTTGGAGAGCAGTTCTTC
-,TRBJ1-6,TRBV6-5,-,CASSLTGNGSPLHF,TGTGCCAGCAGCCTAACAGGGAACGGTTCACCCCTCCACTTT
-,TRBJ1-2,TRBV7-3,-,CASSSRHGSGYGYTF,TGTGCCAGCAGCTCCCGTCACGGGTCTGGCTATGGCTACACCTTC
-,TRBJ2-2,TRBV14,-,CASSQEVGLGTGELFF,TGTGCCAGCAGCCAAGAGGTGGGGTTAGGCACCGGGGAGCTGTTTTTT
-,TRBJ1-5,TRBV6-1,-,CASSEQHSNQPQHF,TGTGCCAGCAGTGAACAGCATAGCAATCAGCCCCAGCATTTT
-,TRBJ1-1,TRBV7-2,-,CASSLMNTEAFF,TGTGCCAGCAGCTTAATGAACACTGAAGCTTTCTTT
-,TRBJ2-2,TRBV19,-,CASSIGSNTGELFF,TGTGCCAGTAGTATCGGGTCGAACACCGGGGAGCTGTTTTTT
TRBD1,TRBJ2-7,TRBV28,-,CASYQTGTDYYEQYF,TGTGCCAGCTATCAAACCGGGACAGACTACTACGAGCAGTACTTC
TRBD2,TRBJ2-1,TRBV6-2/TRBV6-3,once,CASSYSGRAFNEQFF,TGTGCCAGCAGTTACAGCGGGAGGGCCTTCAATGAGCAGTTCTTC
-,TRBJ1-3,TRBV11-3,-,CASSYVGAGNTIYF,TGTGCCAGCAGCTACGTTGGGGCTGGAAACACCATATATTTT
-,TRBJ2-1,TRBV19,-,CATQSRLDSYNEQFF,TGTGCCACTCAATCCAGACTAGACTCCTACAATGAGCAGTTCTTC
-,TRBJ1-5,TRBV6-2/TRBV6-3,-,CASSYSTRASNQPQHF,TGTGCCAGCAGTTACTCCACCCGGGCGAGCAATCAGCCCCAGCATTTT